Presented here are 32 T cell receptor beta chains from one specimen sequenced in a study of neurological immune-mediated disorders. TCRdb used MiXCR to reprocess the 5' RACE reads, holding one entry per CDR3 protein. The sample contains 55,000 to 65,000 distinct CDR3 sequences, 3% to 4.5% of which appear only once. The specimen was PBMCs. The receptors were gathered from a woman aged 25-40 years with multiple sclerosis.

This clonotype was observed many times. CDR3 protein: CSAQREAGNNQPQHF. The CDR3 coding sequence is TGCAGTGCGCAGAGGGAGGCAGGAAACAATCAGCCCCAGCATTTT. This chain connects TRBV20-1 to TRBJ1-5; no clear D. The length of the CDR3 is 15 residues. With 6 bases removed from V and 3 bases from J, the gap between germline ends came to 18 bases. Germline lookup yields CDR1 DFQATT and CDR2 SNEGSKA (reference sequence).

This clonotype was seen ten or more times. The chain recombines TRBV20-1 with TRBJ2-7; no reliable D call. Per germline, CDR1 DFQATT and CDR2 SNEGSKA (reference sequence). V lost 6 bases to trimming and J lost 6 bases, with 15 bases between them. The length of the CDR3 is 12 residues. CDR3 sequence reads: CSATRLTREQYF. In DNA, the CDR3 is TGCAGTGCCACCCGCCTGACCCGCGAGCAGTACTTC.

The chain uses TRBV5-1 and TRBJ1-1; a weak D match, TRBD1 (6 bases). From germline, CDR1 is SGHRS and CDR2 YFSETQ. Trimming cost V 4 bases and J 3 bases, with 13 bases left between them. The CDR3 contains 14 residues. The CDR3: CASSRDTMYTEAFF. CDR3 nucleotides: TGCGCCAGCAGCCGGGACACAATGTACACTGAAGCTTTCTTT.

At least ten counts were recorded for this clonotype. The chain recombines TRBV5-1 with TRBJ2-4; 8 bases line up with TRBD1. After removal of 3 bases from V and 7 bases from J, the junction contained 6 bases not matched to a gene. The germline V gene encodes CDR1 SGHRS and CDR2 YFSETQ. This CDR3 is built from 14 residues. CDR3 nucleotide sequence: TGCGCCAGCAGCTCAGACAGGGGCGGGAACATTCAGTACTTC. This codes for CASSSDRGGNIQYF.

This clonotype was seen at least ten times. The V and J genes are TRBV6-2 or TRBV6-3 and TRBJ2-7; 8 bases map to TRBD2. CDR3 length equals 16 residues. Germline assignment: CDR1 MNHEY and CDR2 SVGEGT. V shed 2 bases and J 4 bases; nucleotides not matched to a gene: 10. The CDR3 here is CASSYGLAGLSYEQYF. The DNA of the CDR3 is TGTGCCAGCAGTTACGGGTTAGCGGGACTCTCTTACGAGCAGTACTTC.

This clonotype has at least ten counts. The chain links TRBV9 to TRBJ2-3; D ambiguous. In germline, CDR1 is SGDLS, CDR2 YYNGEE. V was cut by 4 bases and J by 4 bases, with 10 bases left in between. The CDR3 has 13 amino acids. CDR3 region: CASSPPHADTQYF. In nucleotides, the CDR3 is TGTGCCAGCAGCCCCCCTCACGCAGATACGCAGTATTTT.

The sample holds many counts of this clonotype. The chain uses TRBV28 and TRBJ2-3; 10 bases agree with TRBD2. CDR1 and CDR2 (germline): MDHEN, SYDVKM. V lost 7 bases and J lost 4; bases outside the gene matches: 2. This CDR3 is built from 13 residues. CDR3 loop: CASTSGRADTQYF. The CDR3 DNA is TGTGCCAGCACAAGCGGGAGGGCAGATACGCAGTATTTT.

This clonotype was seen repeatedly, ten times or more. The genes are TRBV5-1 and TRBJ1-2, with 7 bases lining up with TRBD1. Trimming cost V 3 bases and J 6 bases; bases outside gene matches: 8. This CDR3 is 14 amino acids long. Germline loops: CDR1 SGHRS, CDR2 YFSETQ. CDR3 in DNA: TGCGCCAGCAGCTCGAGGACAGGTGATAATGGCTACACCTTC. This translates into CASSSRTGDNGYTF.

This clonotype was picked up a small number of times. This chain links TRBV7-3 with TRBJ2-2; 9 positions agree with TRBD1. Germline V lookup: CDR1 SGHTA, CDR2 FQGTGA. The V gene end was trimmed by 1 base and the J gene end by 6 bases; junction bases not matched to a gene: 9. This CDR3 is 17 amino acids long. CDR3 in DNA: TGTGCCAGCAGCTTAAAACAGGGGGCCGAGGGTGCCGGGGAGCTGTTTTTT. Translated, it gives CASSLKQGAEGAGELFF.

In this sample, this clonotype turned up many times. The genes are TRBV25-1 and TRBJ2-6; 7 bases map to TRBD1. The CDR3 length is 17 residues. In germline, CDR1 is MGHDK, CDR2 SYGVNS. V lost 5 bases, J lost 6 bases, and 13 bases stayed unmatched. CDR3 residues: CASSTTTGISLANVLTF. Written as DNA, the CDR3 is TGTGCCAGCAGTACAACGACAGGGATCTCTTTGGCCAACGTCCTGACTTTC.

This clonotype was counted at least ten times. This chain connects TRBV7-2 to TRBJ2-1, with 10 bases identical to TRBD2. Germline assignment: CDR1 SGHTA and CDR2 FQGNSA. The CDR3 extends over 17 amino acids. V shed 3 bases and J 6 bases; nucleotides not matched to a gene: 11. CDR3 protein: CASSLSDWSSGGNEQFF. CDR3 in DNA: TGTGCCAGCAGCTTGTCCGACTGGTCTAGCGGGGGCAATGAGCAGTTCTTC.

With regard to this clonotype: A much more abundant neighbour one base away suggests this may be a read error. The J gene is TRBJ1-4, the V gene TRBV20-1; D is uncertain. The germline V gene encodes CDR1 DFQATT and CDR2 SNEGSKA (reference sequence). The CDR3 sequence is 15 residues long. Trimming stripped 6 bases from V and 8 bases from J, with 22 bases between. For the CDR3, the DNA is TGCAGTGCGCAGACGGAATGGACTATGCCCGAAAAACTGTTTTTT. This translates into CSAQTEWTMPEKLFF.

The sample holds many counts of this clonotype. The CDR3 reads CASSPKGIVSETQYF. CDR3 nucleotide sequence: TGTGCCAGCAGTCCAAAGGGGATTGTTTCGGAGACCCAGTACTTC. The rearrangement joins TRBV27 to TRBJ2-5, with D maybe TRBD1 (5 bases). CDR3 length: 15 residues. CDR1 is MNHEY, CDR2 SMNVEV, per germline (reference sequence). The germline V and J ends were trimmed by 5 bases and 5 bases, with 18 bases remaining between them.

The chain joins TRBV7-9 to TRBJ1-5; no clear D. Germline CDR1 is SEHNR and CDR2 is FQNEAQ (reference sequence). The CDR3 extends over 13 amino acids. With 0 bases removed from V and 7 bases from J, the gap between germline ends came to 7 bases. For the CDR3, the DNA is TGTGCCAGCAGCTTAGCGGATCTCCAGCCCCAGCATTTT. Its protein is CASSLADLQPQHF.

This clonotype was picked up many times. The J gene is TRBJ1-1, the V gene TRBV20-1; TRBD1 agrees at 7 bases. CDR3 length equals 13 residues. Trimming removed 5 bases from V and 5 bases from J; junction bases left unmatched: 8. The germline V gene has CDR1 DFQATT and CDR2 SNEGSKA (reference sequence). CDR3 region: CSARRQGKTEAFF. The CDR3 nucleotides are TGCAGTGCTCGTAGACAGGGAAAGACTGAAGCTTTCTTT.

This clonotype was seen many times. The chain uses TRBV9 and TRBJ1-1; D is possibly TRBD1 (5 bases). The CDR3 is 13 amino acids. Germline loops: CDR1 SGDLS, CDR2 YYNGEE. The ends were cut back, 0 bases at V and 6 bases at J, with 9 bases in the middle. The CDR3 sequence is CASSVGGVAEAFF. In nucleotides, the CDR3 is TGTGCCAGCAGCGTAGGAGGGGTTGCTGAAGCTTTCTTT.

This clonotype was counted many times. The chain recombines TRBV2 with TRBJ1-1, with TRBD1 identical over 12 bases. The germline gives CDR1 SNHLY, CDR2 FYNNEI. The CDR3 loop spans 14 amino acids. The ends lost 8 bases at V and 5 bases at J; junction bases unmatched: 6. The CDR3 loop is CASGGTGGWTEAFF. As DNA, the CDR3 is TGTGCCAGCGGAGGGACAGGGGGCTGGACTGAAGCTTTCTTT.

The table lists this clonotype with many counts. The chain joins TRBV7-3 to TRBJ2-7, with 7 bases lining up with TRBD2. The J segment lost 0 bases and the V segment lost 3 bases, leaving 2 bases of the junction unmatched. The germline gives CDR1 SGHTA, CDR2 FQGTGA. The CDR3 has 14 residues. Here the CDR3 DNA reads TGTGCCAGCAGCTTGACTAGCTCCTCCTACGAGCAGTACTTC. It translates to CASSLTSSSYEQYF.

This clonotype was counted ten times or more. The chain recombines TRBV20-1 with TRBJ2-2; possible D gene TRBD2, 6 bases. The CDR3 is 14 amino acids. CDR1 is DFQATT, CDR2 SNEGSKA, per germline (reference sequence). V lost 2 bases to trimming and J lost 0 bases, with 7 bases between them. The chain's CDR3 is CSARLATNTGELFF. The DNA of the CDR3 is TGCAGTGCTAGACTAGCGACGAACACCGGGGAGCTGTTTTTT.

This clonotype was seen at least ten times. The chain uses TRBV5-1 and TRBJ1-4, with TRBD1 matching 10 bases. Germline CDR1 is SGHRS and CDR2 is YFSETQ. Trimming removed 5 bases from V and 3 bases from J; junction bases left unmatched: 4. The CDR3 runs 15 residues. This CDR3 reads CASRTGGSSNEKLFF. The CDR3 bases are TGCGCCAGCAGGACAGGGGGCTCCTCTAATGAAAAACTGTTTTTT.

Ten or more counts support this clonotype. The V gene is TRBV11-2, the J gene TRBJ1-1, with unresolved D. The CDR3 length is 14 residues. Germline V gene sequence: CDR1 SGHAT, CDR2 FQNNGV. V was pared by 5 bases and J by 5 bases, with 15 bases between. For the CDR3, the DNA is TGTGCCAGCAGCCCGCTGAACGCGGGGACTGAAGCTTTCTTT. Its translation is CASSPLNAGTEAFF. The full variable domain, its missing parts supplied by reference TRBV11-2 and TRBJ1-1, is EAGVAQSPRYKIIEKRQSVAFWCNPISGHATLYWYQQILGQGPKLLIQFQNNGVVDDSQLPKDRFSAERLKGVDSTLKIQPAKLEDSAVYLCASSPLNAGTEAFFGQGTRLTVV.

This clonotype was observed at least ten times. This chain links TRBV20-1 with TRBJ2-1, with a weak D call TRBD2 (6 bases). The CDR3 length is 13 residues. V was clipped by 4 bases and J by 7 bases, with 14 bases between them. CDR1 is DFQATT, CDR2 SNEGSKA, per germline (reference sequence). The CDR3 spells CSAKLEGLNEQFF. CDR3 bases: TGCAGTGCTAAATTGGAGGGTCTTAATGAGCAGTTCTTC.

This clonotype showed up just a few times. The junction does not match germline at one end; this may be a read error. The chain joins TRBV7-9 to TRBJ1-5, with 8 bases identical to TRBD1. The germline V gene has CDR1 SEHNR and CDR2 FQNEAQ (reference sequence). This CDR3 is built from 14 residues. CDR3 DNA: TGTGCCAGCAGCTATGGGACAGGCAATCAGCCCCAGAATTTT. This codes for CASSYGTGNQPQNF.

This clonotype showed up many times. The chain is built from TRBV5-6 and TRBJ1-2, with 7 nucleotides matching TRBD1. This CDR3 spans 13 amino acids. V shed 4 bases, J shed 7 bases, and the junction held 7 bases outside the gene matches. Germline V CDR1 and CDR2: SGHDT, YYEEEE. The CDR3 sequence is CASSIGQVSGYTF. The CDR3 DNA follows: TGTGCCAGCAGCATAGGACAGGTTTCTGGCTACACCTTC.

This clonotype was seen repeatedly, ten times or more. The rearrangement links TRBV20-1 to TRBJ2-7; TRBD2 agrees at 13 bases. The CDR3 consists of 16 residues. J lost 3 bases, V lost 5 bases, and 10 bases had no gene match. Germline loops: CDR1 DFQATT, CDR2 SNEGSKA (reference sequence). CDR3 sequence (DNA): TGCAGTGCTTTGGGACTAGCGGGGCAAGTAGGCTACGAGCAGTACTTC. Its translation is CSALGLAGQVGYEQYF.

This clonotype was picked up many times. The chain has TRBV6-6 and TRBJ2-3; D might be TRBD1 or TRBD2, each matching 5 bases. Germline V gives CDR1 MNHNY, CDR2 SVGAGI (reference sequence). This CDR3 contains 13 residues. Trimming shortened V by 6 bases and J by 3 bases, and 10 bases separated the two germline ends. The CDR3 sequence: CASSWGRTDTQYF. The CDR3 nucleotides read TGTGCCAGCAGCTGGGGGAGAACAGATACGCAGTATTTT.

This clonotype was recorded a few times. This chain joins TRBV11-3 and TRBJ2-2; D gene ambiguous. V lost 5 bases and J lost 0, with 13 bases in between. This CDR3 has 16 residues. Germline CDR1 and CDR2: SGHNT and YENEEA. CDR3 region: CASSPQPVANTGELFF. The CDR3 DNA follows: TGTGCCAGCAGCCCACAGCCAGTCGCGAACACCGGGGAGCTGTTTTTT. Full variable domain (rest looked up from reference TRBV11-3 and TRBJ2-2): EAGVVQSPRYKIIEKKQPVAFWCNPISGHNTLYWYLQNLGQGPELLIRYENEEAVDDSQLPKDRFSAERLKGVDSTLKIQPAELGDSAVYLCASSPQPVANTGELFFGEGSRLTVL.

This clonotype was found many times. The chain couples TRBV7-2 to TRBJ2-7; D gene uncertain. Between the trimmed V and J ends, which lost 0 bases and 0 bases, there was a span of 6 bases. The CDR3 contains 14 residues. Germline CDR1 and CDR2: SGHTA and FQGNSA. The CDR3 coding sequence is TGTGCCAGCAGCTTAGCGGCCAGCTCCTACGAGCAGTACTTC. Translated: CASSLAASSYEQYF. Full variable domain (remainder filled in from reference TRBV7-2 and TRBJ2-7): GAGVSQSPSNKVTEKGKDVELRCDPISGHTALYWYRQSLGQGLEFLIYFQGNSAPDKSGLPSDRFSAERTGGSVSTLTIQRTQQEDSAVYLCASSLAASSYEQYFGPGTRLTVT.

This clonotype was found many times. The chain links TRBV6-2 or TRBV6-3 to TRBJ2-5; TRBD1 is a possible D gene (5 bases). Germline CDR1 is MNHEY and CDR2 is SVGEGT. The CDR3 consists of 13 residues. V was pared by 0 bases and J by 9 bases, with 11 bases between. The CDR3 DNA is TGTGCCAGCAGTTACTCTGGACAAACGTCCCAGTACTTC. It codes for CASSYSGQTSQYF.

In this sample, this clonotype turned up many times. V usage is TRBV5-1 and J usage is TRBJ2-3, with 10 bases matching TRBD2. The V gene end was trimmed by 4 bases and the J gene end by 2 bases; junction bases not matched to a gene: 7. The germline V gene encodes CDR1 SGHRS and CDR2 YFSETQ. This CDR3 region has 16 residues. The CDR3 here is CASSKLSGGATDTQYF. In DNA, the CDR3 is TGCGCCAGCAGCAAACTGAGCGGGGGGGCCACAGATACGCAGTATTTT.

In its sample, this clonotype was seen many times. The chain combines TRBV6-5 with TRBJ1-2, with D perhaps matching TRBD1 (6 bases). Trimming took 9 bases from V and 7 from J, leaving 18 bases between them. The V gene's germline CDR1 is MNHEY and CDR2 SVGAGI. This CDR3 has 13 amino acids. The CDR3 DNA reads TGTGCCAGTCAATCTCACAGGGACGGTGGCTACACCTTC. This codes for CASQSHRDGGYTF.

In this sample, this clonotype turned up many times. This chain uses TRBV9 with TRBJ1-2, with 7 bases aligning to TRBD1. The CDR3 covers 14 residues. V lost 3 bases, J lost 8 bases, and 10 bases stayed unmatched. The V gene's germline CDR1 is SGDLS and CDR2 YYNGEE. The CDR3 protein is CASSGSTGVGGYTF. In DNA, the CDR3 is TGTGCCAGCAGCGGAAGCACAGGGGTGGGGGGCTACACCTTC.